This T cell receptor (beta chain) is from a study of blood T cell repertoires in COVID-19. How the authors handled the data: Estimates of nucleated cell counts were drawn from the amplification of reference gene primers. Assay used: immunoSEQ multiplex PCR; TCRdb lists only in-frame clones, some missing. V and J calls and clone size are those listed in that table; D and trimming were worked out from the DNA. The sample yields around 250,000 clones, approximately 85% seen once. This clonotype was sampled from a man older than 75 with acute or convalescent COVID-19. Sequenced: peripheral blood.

This CDR3 is CASSPYLTGGDLDGYTF. The DNA of the CDR3 is TGTGCCAGCAGCCCGTACCTGACAGGGGGCGACCTTGATGGCTACACCTTC. The chain couples TRBV6-2 or TRBV6-3 to TRBJ1-2; 10 positions match TRBD1. J was trimmed by 6 bases and V by 6 bases; bases with no gene match: 16. Germline CDR1 MNHEY, CDR2 SVGEGT. The CDR3 has 17 residues.